This T cell receptor (beta chain) was captured by sequencing in a study of long-term antiretroviral therapy in people with HIV. Study-level information: The oldest specimens predate the 2015 immediate-ART recommendation by about a decade. General study findings and limits: Compared with controls, HIV repertoires showed narrower CDR3 length ranges. Post-ART diversity increased but stayed below transplant donor controls.

The authors ran the immunoSEQ assay, v3.0, at survey level. Data came from immunoSEQ multiplex PCR; TCRdb stores just in-frame clones and leaves some out. This sample carries tens of thousands of clones, more than 75% of them seen once, and the ten largest clones take about 10%. Note on this clone: Its target is unknown.

The ends were cut back, 0 bases at V and 0 bases at J, with 6 bases in the middle. CDR1 LGHNA and CDR2 YNFKEQ come from the germline V gene. This CDR3 is built from 15 residues. Participants living with HIV all received treatment in the United States. The chain joins TRBV4-2 to TRBJ2-1, with unresolved D. The TCR sequence derives from a man in his forties with HIV. Sequencing used unsorted PBMCs, obtained 4.8 to 5 years after starting antiretroviral therapy. DNA for the CDR3: TGTGCCAGCAGCCAAGACTTGTCCTCCTACAATGAGCAGTTCTTC. This encodes CASSQDLSSYNEQFF.